The rows below give T cell receptor beta chains drawn from one sample of a study of T cells after yellow fever vaccination. TCRdb fed the 5' RACE reads into MiXCR, producing one record per CDR3 protein. In the table there are approximately 160,000 distinct CDR3 sequences, approximately 10% of which are singletons. The sample here was CD8+ T cells sorted from PBMCs, taken 45 days after the yellow fever booster vaccination. The receptors stem from a man between 18 and 35 years old who received the YFV17D yellow fever vaccine. Both conserved end residues are part of each CDR3. The order of the fields is J gene, V gene, clone size, D gene, CDR3 DNA, CDR3 protein. The D gene is left open where the match is weak. Not every row has a clone size; where given, it reads once, few, many or a size class.

TRBJ2-2	TRBV11-2	few	-	TGTGCCAGCAGCTTAACGGGGATGTACACCGGGGAGCTGTTTTTT	CASSLTGMYTGELFF
TRBJ1-1	TRBV7-3	many	-	TGTGCCAGCAGCTTATTAGTGGGAGAAGCTTTCTTT	CASSLLVGEAFF
TRBJ2-7	TRBV5-5	few	TRBD1	TGTGCCAGCAGCCCGGGACAGGGGGCCGCCTACGAGCAGTACTTC	CASSPGQGAAYEQYF
TRBJ2-2	TRBV27	few	-	TGTGCCAGCGGCTCCCTTGCGGCCCCGTGGACCGGGGAGCTGTTTTTT	CASGSLAAPWTGELFF
TRBJ1-1	TRBV3-1	-	-	TGTGCCAGCAGCCAAGGGGGCTGGGAAGCTTTCTTT	CASSQGGWEAFF
TRBJ2-2	TRBV7-9	few	-	TGTGCCAGCAGCGGGATACAGGGTGGCACCGGGGAGCTGTTTTTT	CASSGIQGGTGELFF
TRBJ2-5	TRBV20-1	-	-	TGCAGTGCTAGAGTACGGGACTCGTCGAGAGAGACCCAGTACTTC	CSARVRDSSRETQYF
TRBJ1-4	TRBV9	-	TRBD1	TGTGCCAGCAGCGCGTACGGGACAGCTGGCGAAAAACTGTTTTTT	CASSAYGTAGEKLFF
TRBJ2-3	TRBV25-1	few	-	TGTGCCCCCGACCGTGTCAGGCCAGATACGCAGTATTTT	CAPDRVRPDTQYF
TRBJ2-3	TRBV19	few	-	TGTGCCAGTAGATGGGGGCTAGATACGCAGTATTTT	CASRWGLDTQYF
TRBJ2-3	TRBV28	-	TRBD1	TGTGCCAGCAGTTCGGGACAGGGGGCTTTTGCAGATACGCAGTATTTT	CASSSGQGAFADTQYF
TRBJ2-3	TRBV7-3	-	TRBD2	TGTGCCAGCAGCTCGGGACTAGCGGGGCCGAGCACAGATACGCAGTATTTT	CASSSGLAGPSTDTQYF
TRBJ2-7	TRBV7-9	many	-	TGTGCCAGCAGCTTGTCGGGGTACCGCGAGCAGTACTTC	CASSLSGYREQYF
TRBJ2-3	TRBV6-6	-	TRBD2	TGTGCCAGCAGTTTTTTAGCGGGGCCTAGCACAGATACGCAGTATTTT	CASSFLAGPSTDTQYF
TRBJ2-5	TRBV12-3/TRBV12-4	-	-	TGTGCCAGCAGTTTAAGCTCTAGGTGGGGTCCCCAAGAGACCCAGTACTTC	CASSLSSRWGPQETQYF
TRBJ2-5	TRBV6-2/TRBV6-3	many	-	TGTGCCAGCAAGGGGGGGCCGGAGACCCAGTACTTC	CASKGGPETQYF
TRBJ1-5	TRBV6-5	-	TRBD1	TGTGCCAGCAGTTCCCGGACAGGGTATCGGCCCCAGCATTTT	CASSSRTGYRPQHF
TRBJ2-7	TRBV5-6	-	-	TGTGCCAGCAGCTTGCCCAGTCTGGTCGAGCAGTACTTC	CASSLPSLVEQYF
TRBJ2-3	TRBV4-3	many	-	TGCGCCAGCAGCCAAGTCATTTCGACCACAGGGACGCAGTATTTT	CASSQVISTTGTQYF
TRBJ1-4	TRBV27	-	TRBD1	TGTGCCAGCAGTCACAATCCCGACAGGGGCCTGGGGGAAAAACTGTTTTTT	CASSHNPDRGLGEKLFF
TRBJ2-3	TRBV29-1	-	TRBD2	TGCAGCGTGCATCCGGGACTAGCGGCAAACACAGATACGCAGTATTTT	CSVHPGLAANTDTQYF
TRBJ1-2	TRBV20-1	many	TRBD1	TGCAGTGCTAGGGCAGGGGGCGCCCCCACCGTCCGAAACTATGGCTACACCTTC	CSARAGGAPTVRNYGYTF
TRBJ2-1	TRBV15	few	-	TGTGCCACCAGCGGGGACTCGTCCTACAATGAGCAGTTCTTC	CATSGDSSYNEQFF
TRBJ2-1	TRBV27	-	-	TGTGCCAGCAGTTTAGGCGGTTGGCCTATTGAGCAGTTCTTC	CASSLGGWPIEQFF
TRBJ1-2	TRBV7-8	many	-	TGTGCCAGCAGCTTCGTCTCGGTACCGGGACCCAGGAGTGGCTACACCTTC	CASSFVSVPGPRSGYTF
TRBJ2-3	TRBV4-1	few	-	TGCGCCAGCAGCCAAGGGTGGGGGGGGGCCCCAGATACGCAGTATTTT	CASSQGWGGAPDTQYF
TRBJ2-5	TRBV4-3	few	-	TGCGCCAGCAGCCCAGGGGGGTACGCGGGGGAGACCCAGTACTTC	CASSPGGYAGETQYF
TRBJ2-1	TRBV7-6	-	-	TGTGCCAGCAGCTGGCAGGGATATGAGCAGTTCTTC	CASSWQGYEQFF
TRBJ2-7	TRBV12-3/TRBV12-4	few	-	TGTGCCAGCAGTTGGCATCAGGGGAGGGCCTACGAGCAGTACTTC	CASSWHQGRAYEQYF